The 13 T cell receptor beta chains given below trace back to one sample, sequenced in a study of cytomegalovirus exposure and HLA in healthy donors. It was with 60 Vbeta and 13 Jbeta primers that the PCR ran. Measured with immunoSEQ multiplex PCR; TCRdb has only the in-frame clones, and not every one. This repertoire includes about 160,000 clones. The sample comprised PBMCs. The receptors shown here come from a woman in her forties or fifties in good health and CMV-seronegative.

The chain employs TRBV7-9 and TRBJ1-2; tentatively, D is TRBD1 (6 bases). V lost 4 bases and J 6 bases, leaving 12 bases between the germline ends. This CDR3 has 13 residues. Germline V gene data show CDR1 as SEHNR and CDR2 as FQNEAQ (reference sequence). The CDR3 spells CASSSLQGDGYTF. The DNA of the CDR3 is TGTGCCAGCAGCTCCCTACAGGGCGATGGCTACACCTTC.

The chain employs TRBV28 and TRBJ2-3, with a tentative D call TRBD2 (6 bases). Germline CDR1 reads MDHEN; CDR2 reads SYDVKM. CDR3 length: 18 residues. Deletions cut 6 bases from V and 0 bases from J, with 22 bases between. Here the CDR3 DNA reads TGTGCCAGCAGCCTTATGGGGGAATCGGGGACTAGCACAGATACGCAGTATTTT. Amino acids: CASSLMGESGTSTDTQYF.

V and J are TRBV4-2 and TRBJ2-6, with D perhaps matching TRBD2 (5 bases). This CDR3 comprises 18 residues. CDR1 is LGHNA, CDR2 YNFKEQ, per germline. With 0 bases removed from V and 0 bases from J, the gap between germline ends came to 12 bases. The CDR3 nucleotides read TGTGCCAGCAGCCAAGATCGCGACTATTCCTCTGGGGCCAACGTCCTGACTTTC. It translates to CASSQDRDYSSGANVLTF.

The gene calls are TRBV2 and TRBJ2-3, with TRBD1 identical over 7 bases. The CDR3 covers 17 residues. V gave up 11 bases and J gave up 3 bases; unmatched junction bases: 20. The germline V gene has CDR1 SNHLY and CDR2 FYNNEI. The CDR3 region has the DNA TGTGCCGCACAGGGGCTCCTTACAGGGATTTTTACAGATACGCAGTATTTT. As protein: CAAQGLLTGIFTDTQYF.

V usage is TRBV6-5 and J usage is TRBJ1-2; D unresolved. The germline V gene has CDR1 MNHEY and CDR2 SVGAGI. V was cut by 0 bases and J by 0 bases, with 8 bases left in between. The CDR3 is made up of 15 amino acids. The CDR3 sequence is CASSYSGGSNYGYTF. The CDR3 nucleotides are TGTGCCAGCAGTTACTCAGGCGGCTCTAACTATGGCTACACCTTC.

V and J are TRBV4-3 and TRBJ2-1, with D perhaps TRBD1 (6 bases). Trimming took off 0 bases at V and 1 base at J, with 13 bases between the two ends. CDR3 length: 17 amino acids. The germline gives CDR1 LGHNA, CDR2 YSLEER. CDR3 loop: CASSQDGQPLSYNEQFF. The CDR3 coding sequence is TGCGCCAGCAGCCAAGATGGACAGCCCCTATCCTACAATGAGCAGTTCTTC.

The chain uses TRBV2 and TRBJ1-1; D possibly corresponds to TRBD1 (5 bases). CDR1 is SNHLY and CDR2 is FYNNEI in the germline V gene. This CDR3 region has 12 residues. The V gene lost 6 bases and the J gene lost 4 bases, with 9 bases spanning the gap. The CDR3 loop reads CASSRQITEAFF. As DNA, the CDR3 is TGTGCCAGCAGCCGACAGATCACTGAAGCTTTCTTT.

The J gene is TRBJ2-7, the V gene TRBV28; 12 nucleotides align to TRBD2. The CDR3 consists of 15 residues. The V gene's germline CDR1 is MDHEN and CDR2 SYDVKM. Trimming cost V 4 bases and J 2 bases; bases outside gene matches: 3. In DNA form, the CDR3 reads TGTGCCAGCAGTTCCGGACTAGCGGGAACCTACGAGCAGTACTTC. The encoded protein is CASSSGLAGTYEQYF.

The genes are TRBV28 and TRBJ2-7, with TRBD1 identical over 7 bases. The CDR3 is 13 amino acids. The V gene end was trimmed by 6 bases and the J gene end by 6 bases; junction bases not matched to a gene: 8. Per the germline V gene, CDR1 is MDHEN and CDR2 is SYDVKM. As DNA, the CDR3 is TGTGCCAGCAGCCGCAGGGGGTTTGTCGAGCAGTACTTC. This gives the protein CASSRRGFVEQYF.

The chain uses TRBV10-1 and TRBJ2-3; TRBD2 is a possible D gene (6 bases). CDR3 length: 14 amino acids. Trimming cost V 8 bases and J 2 bases, with 14 bases left between them. CDR1 is WNHNN, CDR2 SYGVQD, per germline (reference sequence). The CDR3 nucleotides are TGCGCCAGCTGTCGACTAGAAAACACAGATACGCAGTATTTT. Its protein product is CASCRLENTDTQYF.

The chain has TRBV6-5 and TRBJ2-1; weak D call: TRBD2 (7 bases). The CDR3 spans 15 residues. Trimming removed 5 bases at V and 5 bases at J, with 16 bases between. Per germline, CDR1 MNHEY and CDR2 SVGAGI. CDR3 sequence reads: CASSPQGLADNEQFF. The CDR3 nucleotides read TGTGCCAGCAGTCCTCAGGGGCTAGCGGACAATGAGCAGTTCTTC.

This chain connects TRBV27 to TRBJ1-1; TRBD1 aligns across 9 bases. V was pared by 5 bases and J by 7 bases, with 8 bases of the junction left unmatched. The CDR3 loop spans 14 amino acids. Germline V CDR1 and CDR2: MNHEY, SMNVEV (reference sequence). The CDR3 coding sequence is TGTGCCAGCAGTACCGGGACAGGGCGACTTGAAGCTTTCTTT. This codes for CASSTGTGRLEAFF.

The chain carries TRBV28 and TRBJ1-1; 12 bases are shared with TRBD1. The CDR3 sequence is 19 residues long. Germline CDR1 and CDR2: MDHEN and SYDVKM. V was clipped by 5 bases and J by 5 bases; unmatched bases: 18. As DNA, the CDR3 is TGTGCCAGCAGTCCTTTTACCGGGACAGGGGGCTTTAGGAAGACTGAAGCTTTCTTT. Protein: CASSPFTGTGGFRKTEAFF.